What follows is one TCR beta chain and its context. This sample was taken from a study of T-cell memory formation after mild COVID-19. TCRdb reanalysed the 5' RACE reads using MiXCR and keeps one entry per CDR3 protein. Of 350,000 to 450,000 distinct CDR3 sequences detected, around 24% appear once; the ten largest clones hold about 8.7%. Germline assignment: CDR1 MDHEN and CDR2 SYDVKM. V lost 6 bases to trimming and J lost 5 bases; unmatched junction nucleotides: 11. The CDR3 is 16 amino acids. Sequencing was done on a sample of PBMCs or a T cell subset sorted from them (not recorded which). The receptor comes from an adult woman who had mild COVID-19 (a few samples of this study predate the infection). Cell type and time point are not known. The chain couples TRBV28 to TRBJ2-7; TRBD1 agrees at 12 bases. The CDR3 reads CASSIPGTGGLNEQYF. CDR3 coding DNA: TGTGCCAGCAGCATACCAGGGACAGGGGGCCTTAACGAGCAGTACTTC.